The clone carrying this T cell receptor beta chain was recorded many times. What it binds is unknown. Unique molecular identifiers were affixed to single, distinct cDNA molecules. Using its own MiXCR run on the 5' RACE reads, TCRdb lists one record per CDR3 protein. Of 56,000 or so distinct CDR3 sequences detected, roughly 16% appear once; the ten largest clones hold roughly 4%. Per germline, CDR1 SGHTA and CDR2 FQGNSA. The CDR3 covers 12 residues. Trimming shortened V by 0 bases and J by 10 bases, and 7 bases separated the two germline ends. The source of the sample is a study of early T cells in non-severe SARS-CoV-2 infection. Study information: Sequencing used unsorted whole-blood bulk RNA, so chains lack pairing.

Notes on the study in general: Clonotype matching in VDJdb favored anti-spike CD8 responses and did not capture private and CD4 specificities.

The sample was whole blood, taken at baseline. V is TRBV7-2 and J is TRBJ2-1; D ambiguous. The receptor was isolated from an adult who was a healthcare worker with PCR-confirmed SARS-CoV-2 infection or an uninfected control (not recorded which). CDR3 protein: CASSLAHREQFF. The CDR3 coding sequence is TGTGCCAGCAGCTTAGCGCATAGGGAGCAGTTCTTC.